This T cell receptor beta chain was obtained from a study of early T cells in non-severe SARS-CoV-2 infection. TCRdb fed the 5' RACE reads into MiXCR, producing one record per CDR3 protein. Here the sample spans 68,000 or so distinct CDR3 sequences, roughly 11% being singletons. The length of the CDR3 is 11 residues. CDR1 and CDR2 (germline): MNHEY, SVGEGT. The ends were cut back, 8 bases at V and 1 base at J, with 4 bases in the middle. The source of this sequence is an adult who was a healthcare worker with PCR-confirmed SARS-CoV-2 infection or an uninfected control (not recorded which). The chain links TRBV6-2 or TRBV6-3 to TRBJ2-3; D unresolved. The specimen was whole blood. CDR3 region: CASGRTDTQYF. CDR3 sequence (DNA): TGTGCCAGCGGACGCACAGATACGCAGTATTTT.